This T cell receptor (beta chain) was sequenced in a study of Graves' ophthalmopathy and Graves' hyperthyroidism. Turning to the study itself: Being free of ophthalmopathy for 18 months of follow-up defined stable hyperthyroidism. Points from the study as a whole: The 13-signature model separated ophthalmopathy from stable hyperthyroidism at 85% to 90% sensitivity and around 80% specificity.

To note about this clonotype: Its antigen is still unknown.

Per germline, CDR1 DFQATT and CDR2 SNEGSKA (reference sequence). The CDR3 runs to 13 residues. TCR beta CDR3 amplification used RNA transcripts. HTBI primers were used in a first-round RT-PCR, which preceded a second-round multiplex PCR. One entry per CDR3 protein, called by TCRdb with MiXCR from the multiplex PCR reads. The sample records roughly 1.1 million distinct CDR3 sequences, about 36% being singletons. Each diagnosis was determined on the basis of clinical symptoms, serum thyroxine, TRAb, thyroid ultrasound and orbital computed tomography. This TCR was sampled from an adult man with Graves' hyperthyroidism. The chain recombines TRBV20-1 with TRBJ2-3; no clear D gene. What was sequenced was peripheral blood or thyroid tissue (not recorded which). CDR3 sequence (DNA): TGCAGCGTTGCCGGCGCCTACACAGATACGCAGTATTTT. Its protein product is CSVAGAYTDTQYF.